This passage covers 26 T cell receptor beta chains from one sample sequenced in a study of blood T cell repertoires in COVID-19. Only in-frame clones appear in the TCRdb table, and some are missing; sequencing was by immunoSEQ multiplex PCR. The table records approximately 280,000 clones, around 90% of them present only once. Sequenced input: PBMCs or T cells enriched from blood (not recorded which). The source is a woman in her late teens or twenties with acute COVID-19.

The rearrangement links TRBV5-5 to TRBJ2-1, with 9 positions matching TRBD2. Germline assignment: CDR1 SGHKS and CDR2 YYEKEE (reference sequence). V lost 4 bases and J lost 3; bases outside the gene matches: 2. CDR3 length equals 14 residues. The CDR3 nucleotides are TGTGCCAGCAGCCGACTAGCGGACTACAATGAGCAGTTCTTC. It translates to CASSRLADYNEQFF. Full variable domain (missing parts from reference TRBV5-5 and TRBJ2-1): DAGVTQSPTHLIKTRGQQVTLRCSPISGHKSVSWYQQVLGQGPQFIFQYYEKEERGRGNFPDRFSARQFPNYSSELNVNALLLGDSALYLCASSRLADYNEQFFGPGTRLTVL.

The genes are TRBV5-1 and TRBJ2-5, with 9 positions matching TRBD1. The CDR3 covers 17 residues. Germline V gene sequence: CDR1 SGHRS, CDR2 YFSETQ. Trimming removed 2 bases from V and 4 bases from J; junction bases left unmatched: 12. The CDR3 nucleotides are TGCGCCAGCAGCTTTGGAGACCGGGACAGGGACTTAGAGACCCAGTACTTC. Its protein is CASSFGDRDRDLETQYF.

The rearrangement joins TRBV7-9 to TRBJ2-3, with D possibly TRBD1 on 5 matching bases. Germline CDR1 SEHNR, CDR2 FQNEAQ (reference sequence). V lost 1 base, J lost 1 base, and 18 bases lay in between. This CDR3 has 18 amino acids. Here the CDR3 reads CASSLELGRVGGTDTQYF. CDR3 sequence (DNA): TGTGCCAGCAGCTTAGAGCTGGGCAGGGTTGGAGGCACAGATACGCAGTATTTT.

J is TRBJ2-7 and V is TRBV7-9; 7 bases align to TRBD2. This CDR3 contains 15 residues. With V trimmed by 5 bases and J by 7 bases, 14 bases remained unmatched. Germline lookup yields CDR1 SEHNR and CDR2 FQNEAQ (reference sequence). CDR3 amino acids: CASSRRGTSVPEQYF. The CDR3 nucleotides are TGTGCCAGCAGCCGGAGGGGAACTAGCGTTCCAGAGCAGTACTTC.

The genes are TRBV5-4 and TRBJ2-2; D not certain. Germline V gives CDR1 SGHNT, CDR2 YYREEE (reference sequence). This CDR3 has 18 residues. Trimming stripped 0 bases from V and 1 base from J, with 16 bases between. CDR3 region: CASSLASYLVGNTGELFF. CDR3 bases: TGTGCCAGCAGCTTGGCCTCATATTTAGTTGGGAACACCGGGGAGCTGTTTTTT.

The chain links TRBV5-1 to TRBJ2-7, with D maybe TRBD2 (5 bases). Per germline, CDR1 SGHRS and CDR2 YFSETQ. Trimming removed 4 bases at V and 0 bases at J, with 11 bases between. The length of the CDR3 is 14 residues. The CDR3 nucleotides read TGCGCCAGCAGCCCCGAGGGCAGCTCCTACGAGCAGTACTTC. Translating it yields CASSPEGSSYEQYF.

The V and J genes are TRBV19 and TRBJ2-7; 11 nucleotides match TRBD2. Unmatched junction bases numbered 9, after V lost 5 bases and J lost 3 bases. Germline CDR1 and CDR2: LNHDA and SQIVND (reference sequence). The CDR3 contains 16 residues. The CDR3 reads CASSAGGTSGSYEQYF. The CDR3 coding sequence is TGTGCCAGTAGTGCCGGGGGGACTAGCGGCAGCTACGAGCAGTACTTC.

The chain recombines TRBV4-3 with TRBJ1-2, with D tentatively TRBD1 (6 bases). Trimming shortened V by 0 bases and J by 4 bases, and 12 bases separated the two germline ends. Germline-derived CDR1 and CDR2 are LGHNA and YSLEER. The CDR3 runs to 15 residues. CDR3 sequence: CASSQDTGQTYGYTF. The CDR3 region has the DNA TGCGCCAGCAGCCAAGATACCGGACAGACCTATGGCTACACCTTC.

This chain uses TRBV7-3 with TRBJ1-1; D may be TRBD1 (6 bases). The germline V gene encodes CDR1 SGHTA and CDR2 FQGTGA. The CDR3 runs to 16 residues. The V gene lost 5 bases and the J gene lost 1 base, with 17 bases spanning the gap. The chain's CDR3 is CASSLQPTGANTEAFF. CDR3 in DNA: TGTGCCAGCAGCCTCCAGCCGACAGGAGCGAACACTGAAGCTTTCTTT.

This clone appeared a single time. The chain uses TRBV6-6 and TRBJ2-1; 12 bases are a match to TRBD2. The CDR3 is made up of 15 amino acids. The germline V gene encodes CDR1 MNHNY and CDR2 SVGAGI (reference sequence). V shed 3 bases, J shed 7 bases, and the junction held 4 bases outside the gene matches. As DNA, the CDR3 is TGTGCCAGCAGTTATACTAGCGGGAGGATTAATGAGCAGTTCTTC. This encodes CASSYTSGRINEQFF.

The V and J genes are TRBV2 and TRBJ2-3, with 8 bases that match TRBD2. V lost 7 bases to trimming and J lost 0 bases; unmatched junction nucleotides: 6. CDR1 and CDR2 from the germline V gene are SNHLY and FYNNEI. The CDR3 sequence is 15 residues long. The CDR3 protein is CASIPLAASTDTQYF. Here the CDR3 DNA reads TGTGCCAGCATTCCACTAGCGGCTAGCACAGATACGCAGTATTTT.

The chain carries TRBV11-2 and TRBJ1-4; D might be TRBD1 (5 bases). The CDR3 length is 13 residues. Germline V gene sequence: CDR1 SGHAT, CDR2 FQNNGV. V was cut by 3 bases and J by 8 bases, with 10 bases left in between. The CDR3 sequence: CASSFRQREKLFF. CDR3 in DNA: TGTGCCAGCAGCTTCCGACAGAGGGAAAAACTGTTTTTT.

The rearrangement joins TRBV6-5 to TRBJ2-2; 7 bases line up with TRBD2. Germline V gives CDR1 MNHEY, CDR2 SVGAGI. This CDR3 is 14 amino acids long. The trim removed 4 bases at V and 5 bases at J, leaving 4 bases unmatched. In DNA, the CDR3 is TGTGCCAGCAGTTCCCGGGGGGTTACCGGGGAGCTGTTTTTT. Protein sequence: CASSSRGVTGELFF.

V is TRBV4-1 and J is TRBJ2-3; tentatively, D is TRBD1 (5 bases). The germline gives CDR1 MGHRA, CDR2 YSYEKL. The CDR3 is 16 residues long. Trimming cost V 1 base and J 0 bases, with 11 bases left between them. The CDR3 DNA reads as TGCGCCAGCAGCCAAGCCAGGGCGACTAGCACAGATACGCAGTATTTT. The encoded protein is CASSQARATSTDTQYF.

This chain joins TRBV13 and TRBJ1-2; D gene ambiguous. This CDR3 has 14 amino acids. The germline CDR1 and CDR2 sequences are PRHDT and FYEKMQ (reference sequence). V gave up 0 bases and J gave up 3 bases, with 8 bases separating them. Here the CDR3 DNA reads TGTGCCAGCAGCTTAGGAGGAGGGTACTATGGCTACACCTTC. It encodes CASSLGGGYYGYTF.

The V gene is TRBV11-2, the J gene TRBJ2-3; 14 bases are a match to TRBD2. The J segment lost 2 bases and the V segment lost 5 bases, leaving 6 bases of the junction unmatched. From germline, CDR1 is SGHAT and CDR2 FQNNGV. This CDR3 has 17 residues. CDR3 bases: TGTGCCAGCAGCCGGGGACTAGCGGGAGATTACACAGATACGCAGTATTTT. It translates to CASSRGLAGDYTDTQYF. The variable domain in full, completed from reference TRBV11-2 and TRBJ2-3, reads EAGVAQSPRYKIIEKRQSVAFWCNPISGHATLYWYQQILGQGPKLLIQFQNNGVVDDSQLPKDRFSAERLKGVDSTLKIQPAKLEDSAVYLCASSRGLAGDYTDTQYFGPGTRLTVL.

The V call is TRBV21-1, the J call TRBJ2-7; TRBD1 is the table's D call, not checked against the DNA. TRBV21-1 is a pseudogene locus. This CDR3 comprises 14 residues. This CDR3 reads CANPTGQVEYEQYF. CDR3 nucleotides: TGTGCCAACCCGACAGGGCAAGTGGAATACGAGCAGTACTTC.

The chain employs TRBV28 and TRBJ1-1, with 7 bases identical to TRBD1. The CDR3 totals 18 residues. V dropped 1 base and J dropped 1; count of bases not matched to a gene: 12. Germline-derived CDR1 and CDR2 are MDHEN and SYDVKM. CDR3 loop: CASSLSARTGLGNTEAFF. The CDR3 nucleotides are TGTGCCAGCAGTTTATCCGCAAGGACAGGCCTGGGGAACACTGAAGCTTTCTTT.

The rearrangement joins TRBV5-1 to TRBJ2-3, with TRBD2 as a possible D gene (6 bases). Germline V CDR1 and CDR2: SGHRS, YFSETQ. V was pared by 0 bases and J by 0 bases, with 8 bases between. This CDR3 has 15 amino acids. The CDR3 reads CASSLGGLSTDTQYF. DNA for the CDR3: TGCGCCAGCAGCTTGGGGGGACTGAGCACAGATACGCAGTATTTT.

This clone was seen only a few times. This chain uses TRBV6-5 with TRBJ1-2; D might be TRBD1 (5 bases). The germline V gene has CDR1 MNHEY and CDR2 SVGAGI. There are 14 residues in the CDR3. The germline V and J ends were trimmed by 7 bases and 7 bases, with 19 bases remaining between them. CDR3 loop: CASTRRDYDAGYTF. The CDR3 region has the DNA TGTGCCAGCACCCGGAGGGACTACGACGCTGGCTACACCTTC.

The chain recombines TRBV4-1 with TRBJ2-1; 11 nucleotides match TRBD2. The CDR3 is 15 residues long. CDR1 is MGHRA, CDR2 YSYEKL, per germline. Trimming cost V 2 bases and J 4 bases; bases outside gene matches: 1. In DNA, the CDR3 is TGCGCCAGCAGCCAATGGACTAGCGGGTACAATGAGCAGTTCTTC. This gives the protein CASSQWTSGYNEQFF.

The table lists this clone with a few counts. V usage is TRBV11-2 and J usage is TRBJ2-3; TRBD2 aligns across 12 bases. V was clipped by 6 bases and J by 7 bases; unmatched bases: 8. The CDR3 loop spans 15 amino acids. From germline, CDR1 is SGHAT and CDR2 FQNNGV. This chain's CDR3 is CASSPTSGRSNTQYF. Here the CDR3 DNA reads TGTGCCAGCAGTCCGACTAGCGGGAGATCGAATACGCAGTATTTT.

This chain connects TRBV4-1 to TRBJ1-3; no clear D. The V end was cut by 3 bases, the J end by 7 bases, with 16 bases between. CDR1 is MGHRA and CDR2 is YSYEKL in the germline V gene. The CDR3 covers 15 residues. CDR3 amino acids: CASSQPSSLGNTIYF. The CDR3 nucleotides are TGCGCCAGCAGCCAGCCCAGCTCCTTGGGCAACACCATATATTTT.

V is TRBV7-9 and J is TRBJ2-2, with D perhaps TRBD1 (6 bases). There are 16 residues in the CDR3. V was clipped by 5 bases and J by 4 bases, with 17 bases between them. The germline gives CDR1 SEHNR, CDR2 FQNEAQ (reference sequence). The CDR3 protein is CASSHAPGHSTGELFF. The DNA for the CDR3 is TGTGCCAGCAGCCACGCCCCGGGACACAGCACCGGGGAGCTGTTTTTT.

V usage is TRBV12-3 or TRBV12-4 and J usage is TRBJ1-5, with TRBD1 identical over 9 bases. The CDR3 has 13 residues. The CDR3 nucleotides are TGTGCTTCACGGGGGACAGGGATTCAGCCCCAGCATTTT. Translated, it gives CASRGTGIQPQHF.

J is TRBJ1-2 and V is TRBV15, with TRBD1 identical over 7 bases. The CDR3 runs to 14 residues. Germline V lookup: CDR1 LNHNV, CDR2 YYDKDF (reference sequence). The J segment lost 3 bases and the V segment lost 6 bases, leaving 7 bases of the junction unmatched. The CDR3 protein is CATREGDRDYGYTF. Here the CDR3 DNA reads TGTGCCACCAGGGAGGGGGACAGAGACTATGGCTACACCTTC.